This TCR beta chain was identified during a study of blood T cell repertoires in COVID-19. Study as a whole: The origin of the acute and convalescent COVID-19 samples was the United States, Italy and Spain. From T cells, B-cell-depleted T cells, or PBMCs came the material, which was cDNA or gDNA.

This clone was picked up one time. CDR3 length: 17 residues. The germline gives CDR1 ENHRY, CDR2 SYGVKD. V shed 6 bases, J shed 2 bases, and the junction held 12 bases outside the gene matches. In the authors' workflow: By means of reference gene primer amplification, nucleated cell counts were estimated. Assay used: immunoSEQ multiplex PCR; TCRdb lists only in-frame clones, some missing. The V and J calls and clone size are taken from that table; D and trimming were inferred from the DNA. The sample includes about 37,000 clones, approximately 90% of them seen just once. V is TRBV10-3 and J is TRBJ2-3; 9 nucleotides line up with TRBD1. Specimen: peripheral blood. The TCR was taken from a man aged 55 to 70 with active COVID-19. The CDR3 coding sequence is TGTGCCATCAGGGGCCAACAGGGGGCGAGGCTCACAGATACGCAGTATTTT. Translation gives CAIRGQQGARLTDTQYF.